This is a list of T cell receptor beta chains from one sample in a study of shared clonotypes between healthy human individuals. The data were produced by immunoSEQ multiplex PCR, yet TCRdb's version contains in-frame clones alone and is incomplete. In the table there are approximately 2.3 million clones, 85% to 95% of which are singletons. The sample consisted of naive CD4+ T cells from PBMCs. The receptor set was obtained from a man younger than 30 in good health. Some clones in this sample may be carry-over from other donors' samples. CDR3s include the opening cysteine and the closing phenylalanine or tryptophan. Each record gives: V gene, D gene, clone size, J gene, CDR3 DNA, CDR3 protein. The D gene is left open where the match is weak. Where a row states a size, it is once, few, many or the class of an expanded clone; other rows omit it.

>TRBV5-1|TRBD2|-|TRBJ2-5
TGCGCCAGCAGCACCCTAGCGGGCGAGACCCAGTACTTC
CASSTLAGETQYF
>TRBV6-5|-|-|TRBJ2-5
TGTGCCAGCAGCCCACTCCTAGGGGAGACCCAGTACTTC
CASSPLLGETQYF
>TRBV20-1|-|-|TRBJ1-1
TGCAGTGCCTCGGGGACCGAAGCTTTCTTT
CSASGTEAFF
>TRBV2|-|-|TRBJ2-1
TGTGCCAGCAGTGGGACTACCGTGTACAATGAGCAGTTCTTC
CASSGTTVYNEQFF
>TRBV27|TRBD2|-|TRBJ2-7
TGTGCCAGCAGTTTATCGGGGGGCGGGACTAGCGACGAGCGGGAACAGTACTTC
CASSLSGGGTSDEREQYF
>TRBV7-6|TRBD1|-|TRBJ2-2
TGTGCCAGCAGCCGCCAGCTTCCAGGGGGCGCAGATGGTATCGGGGAGCTGTTTTTT
CASSRQLPGGADGIGELFF
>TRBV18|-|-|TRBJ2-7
TGTGCCAGCTCACCATCGCAGGGGACCTCCGAGCAGTACTTC
CASSPSQGTSEQYF
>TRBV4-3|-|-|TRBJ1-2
TGCGCCAGCAGCCAATTCGGGACGGACTATGGCTACACCTTC
CASSQFGTDYGYTF
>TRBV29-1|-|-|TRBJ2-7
TGCAGCGTTGACGAGGGATTGGGGCAGTACTTC
CSVDEGLGQYF
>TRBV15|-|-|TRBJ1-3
TGTGCCACCAGCAAAGGGGAAACCGGAAACACCATATATTTT
CATSKGETGNTIYF
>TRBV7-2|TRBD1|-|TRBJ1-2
TGTGCCAGCAGCTGGACAGGGCCTAACTATGGCTACACCTTC
CASSWTGPNYGYTF
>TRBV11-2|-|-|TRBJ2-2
TGTGCCAGCAGCTTACAGGTAGTTCCCACCGGGGAGCTGTTTTTT
CASSLQVVPTGELFF
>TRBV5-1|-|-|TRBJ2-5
TGCGCCAGCAGCTTGGTACTTAAAGAGACCCAGTACTTC
CASSLVLKETQYF
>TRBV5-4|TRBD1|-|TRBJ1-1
TGTGCCAGCAGCTGGGGACAGTCGAACACTGAAGCTTTCTTT
CASSWGQSNTEAFF
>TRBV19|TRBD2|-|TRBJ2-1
TGTGCCAGTATGAGGGGGACTAGCGGTAACAATGAGCAGTTCTTC
CASMRGTSGNNEQFF
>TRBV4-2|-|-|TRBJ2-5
TGTGCCAGCAGCCAAGTAAGACAGACGGGAACTCAAGAGACCCAGTACTTC
CASSQVRQTGTQETQYF
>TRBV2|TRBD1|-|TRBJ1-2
TGTGCCAGCAACTCGGACAGGGTGGGCTATGGCTACACCTTC
CASNSDRVGYGYTF
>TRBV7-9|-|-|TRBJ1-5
TGTGCCAGCAGCTTAGCAGGGGATCAGCCCCAGCATTTT
CASSLAGDQPQHF
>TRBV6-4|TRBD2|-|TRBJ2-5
TGTGCCAGCAGTTACCCGACCGGGACTAGCGTAAAAGAGACCCAGTACTTC
CASSYPTGTSVKETQYF
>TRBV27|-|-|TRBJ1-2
TGTGCCAGCAGGCGACTTGGAGGGGACTATGGCTACACCTTC
CASRRLGGDYGYTF
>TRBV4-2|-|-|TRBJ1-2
TGTGCCAGCAGCCACCGCGGGGATGACGGATCTTTCTTCTATGGCTACACCTTC
CASSHRGDDGSFFYGYTF
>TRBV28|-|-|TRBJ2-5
TGTGCCAGCAGTCCTGAACTAGTCAGGGAGACCCAGTACTTC
CASSPELVRETQYF
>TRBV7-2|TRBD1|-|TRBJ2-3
TGTGCCAGCAGCTTCAGACAGGGAACAGATACGCAGTATTTT
CASSFRQGTDTQYF
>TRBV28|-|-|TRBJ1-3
TGTGCCAGCAGTTTTCAGGGAGCCTCTGGAAACACCATATATTTT
CASSFQGASGNTIYF
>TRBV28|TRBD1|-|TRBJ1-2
TGTGCCAGCAGCAAGCAACTCGGACAGGGGGAAGATGGCTACACCTTC
CASSKQLGQGEDGYTF
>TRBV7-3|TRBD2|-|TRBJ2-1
TGTGCCAGCAGCTTTGGACTAGCGGGAGTAAATGAGCAGTTCTTC
CASSFGLAGVNEQFF
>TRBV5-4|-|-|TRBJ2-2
TGTGCCAGCAGCCCCCCCGCCGGGGAGCTGTTTTTT
CASSPPAGELFF
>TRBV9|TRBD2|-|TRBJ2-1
TGTGCCAGCAGCGTAACTAGCGGGGGATACAATGAGCAGTTCTTC
CASSVTSGGYNEQFF
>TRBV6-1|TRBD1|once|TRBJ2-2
TGTGCCAGCAGTGAACTGGGACAGGGGCTTGCCGGGGAGCTGTTTTTT
CASSELGQGLAGELFF
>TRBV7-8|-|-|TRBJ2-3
TGTGCCAGCAGCCAGGGGACGTCTGATACGCAGTATTTT
CASSQGTSDTQYF
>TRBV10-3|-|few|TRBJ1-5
TGTGCCATCAGTGAGTCGGGGCAGGGCCATCAGCCCCAGCATTTT
CAISESGQGHQPQHF
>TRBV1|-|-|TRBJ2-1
TGCACCAGCAGCCAGGACCGGGGCCGAGGTCCCAATGAGCAGTTCTTC
CTSSQDRGRGPNEQFF
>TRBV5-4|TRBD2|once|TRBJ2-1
TGTGCCAGCAGCTTGGCAGGTCTAGCGGGAGACAATGAGCAGTTCTTC
CASSLAGLAGDNEQFF
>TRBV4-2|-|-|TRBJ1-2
TGTGCCAGCAGCCGGAAAGCCCTTTGGGATGGCTACACCTTC
CASSRKALWDGYTF
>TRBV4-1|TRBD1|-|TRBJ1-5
TGCGCCAGCAGCCCACTTCTAAGGGGTACAGGGGGCAATCAGCCCCAGCATTTT
CASSPLLRGTGGNQPQHF
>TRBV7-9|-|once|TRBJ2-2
TGTGCCAGCAGCCGAGGACTGGGCATAAACACCGGGGAGCTGTTTTTT
CASSRGLGINTGELFF
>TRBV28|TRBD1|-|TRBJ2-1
TGTGCCAGCACCAGGACAGGGGGCTACAATGAGCAGTTCTTC
CASTRTGGYNEQFF
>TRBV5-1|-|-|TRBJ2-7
TGCGCCAGCAGCCCAGACGGCTTTTACCTCTCCGAGCAGTACTTC
CASSPDGFYLSEQYF
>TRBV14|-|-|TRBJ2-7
TGTGCCAGCAGCCAACAGGACTTATACGAGCAGTACTTC
CASSQQDLYEQYF
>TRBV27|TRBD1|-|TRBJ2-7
TGTGCCAGCAGTTTGGGAGGCAGGGGGCCCTACGAGCAGTACTTC
CASSLGGRGPYEQYF
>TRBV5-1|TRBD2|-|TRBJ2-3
TGCGCCAGCAGTCCCCGGGGGGCAGATACGCAGTATTTT
CASSPRGADTQYF
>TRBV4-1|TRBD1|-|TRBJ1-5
TGCGCCAGCAGCCAAGTAATAACAGGGGATCAGCCCCAGCATTTT
CASSQVITGDQPQHF
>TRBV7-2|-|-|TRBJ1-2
TGTGCCAGCAGCTTAGTGGGGGGCTATGGCTACACCTTC
CASSLVGGYGYTF
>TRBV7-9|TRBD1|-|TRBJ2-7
TGTGCCAGCAGTTCAGCCGGGACAGGGAATGACGAGCAGTACTTC
CASSSAGTGNDEQYF
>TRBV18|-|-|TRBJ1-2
TGTGCCAGCTCACCAGCTGAAATAGGTGGCTACACCTTC
CASSPAEIGGYTF
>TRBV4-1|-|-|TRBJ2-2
TGCGCCAGCAGCCAAGAAGTCCGAGCGGGGAACACCGGGGAGCTGTTTTTT
CASSQEVRAGNTGELFF
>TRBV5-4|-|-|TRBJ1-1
TGTGCCGGACACGAGAGGGGGAAGAACACTGAAGCTTTCTTT
CAGHERGKNTEAFF
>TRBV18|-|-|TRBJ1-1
TGTGCCAGCTCACCAATTGCCGGGGCAGGGGAAGCTTTCTTT
CASSPIAGAGEAFF
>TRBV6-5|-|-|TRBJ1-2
TGTGCCAGCAGTTACAGATCACAATCGGATGGCTACACCTTC
CASSYRSQSDGYTF
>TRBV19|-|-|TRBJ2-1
TGTGCCAGTAGTATTTCAGGGGACTCATACAATGAGCAGTTCTTC
CASSISGDSYNEQFF
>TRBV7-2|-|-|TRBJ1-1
TGTGCCAGCAGCCTTCAGGGGTTGAACACTGAAGCTTTCTTT
CASSLQGLNTEAFF
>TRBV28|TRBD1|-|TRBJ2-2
TGTGCCAGCAGTTTCCCCCCCACCGGGACAGGGAGTTACGGGGAGCTGTTTTTT
CASSFPPTGTGSYGELFF
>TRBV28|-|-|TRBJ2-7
TGTGCCAGCAGTACTAGTCCCCCCGAGCAGTACTTC
CASSTSPPEQYF